This T cell receptor beta chain was found in a study of cytomegalovirus exposure and HLA in healthy donors. Study-wide background: Around 80 million unique TCR sequences came from HLA-typed donors in an early release.

Study-level findings and limits: For TCR beta chains, V- and J-gene trimming was later linked to a missense DCLRE1C variant.

CDR3 length equals 16 residues. The germline CDR1 and CDR2 sequences are SGHRS and YFSETQ. Trimming removed 0 bases from V and 5 bases from J; junction bases left unmatched: 8. In the PCR, 60 Vbeta and 13 Jbeta primers were used. Profiling relied on immunoSEQ multiplex PCR, and the TCRdb table lists in-frame clones only, not all of them. Here the sample spans around 75,000 clones, roughly 74% being singletons. Note on this clone: Its antigen is currently unknown.

This TCR came from a man aged 40-55 years in good health and CMV-seronegative. The chain employs TRBV5-1 and TRBJ2-7; 10 bases line up with TRBD1. The sequenced material came from PBMCs. The CDR3 coding sequence is TGCGCCAGCAGCTTGGTCCCCTTGACAGGGGGCAACGAGCAGTACTTC. This encodes CASSLVPLTGGNEQYF.